This record covers a single TCR beta chain. This entry belongs to a study of technical replicates of blood from a handful of donors. Between the trimmed V and J ends, which lost 2 bases and 4 bases, there was a span of 3 bases. There are 11 residues in the CDR3. Germline CDR1 is MNHNS and CDR2 is SASEGT. Clones were read by immunoSEQ multiplex PCR, and TCRdb kept only the in-frame ones, dropping some. Of around 90,000 clones listed, over 90% are singletons. Sequenced input: T cells isolated from PBMCs. This TCR derives from a human donor in good health. The V and J genes are TRBV6-1 and TRBJ2-7; D unclear. The CDR3 here is CASSESYEQYF. The DNA of the CDR3 is TGTGCCAGCAGTGAATCTTACGAGCAGTACTTC.